These T cell receptor beta chains were read from a single sample in a study of PD-1 blockade in classical Hodgkin lymphoma. TCRdb's table, derived via immunoSEQ multiplex PCR, lists solely in-frame clones and lacks some. Of about 89,000 clones detected, about nine tenths appear once; the ten largest clones hold 2.9%. The sequencing here drew on peripheral blood mononuclear cells (PBMCs), taken before the fourth cycle of nivolumab. The receptors were sampled from a human donor with classical Hodgkin lymphoma. The CDR3 runs from the conserved cysteine through the conserved F or W. A D gene is named only where the DNA matches it firmly. Clone size is shown for a subset of rows, as once, few, many or a class of expanded clone.

D gene	J gene	clone size	V gene	CDR3 length	CDR3 protein	CDR3 DNA
-	TRBJ2-7	-	TRBV7-2	15	CASSLVGGGPNEQYF	TGTGCCAGCAGCTTAGTAGGGGGGGGCCCGAACGAGCAGTACTTC
TRBD1	TRBJ1-4	once	TRBV16	15	CASSLTDRGQEKLFF	TGTGCCAGCAGCCTAACGGACAGGGGGCAGGAAAAACTGTTTTTT
-	TRBJ1-1	-	TRBV10-2	12	CASVKTGPEAFF	TGCGCCAGCGTAAAAACAGGACCTGAAGCTTTCTTT
TRBD2	TRBJ2-3	-	TRBV5-1	15	CASSLSGGFADTQYF	TGCGCCAGCAGCTTAAGCGGGGGGTTTGCAGATACGCAGTATTTT
-	TRBJ1-4	-	TRBV7-9	16	CASSPLFGETNEKLFF	TGTGCCAGCAGCCCGTTGTTCGGGGAAACTAATGAAAAACTGTTTTTT
-	TRBJ1-1	-	TRBV29-1	13	CSVGRGGNTEAFF	TGCAGCGTTGGGAGGGGGGGGAACACTGAAGCTTTCTTT
-	TRBJ1-2	-	TRBV7-9	14	CASSLSGPYYGYTF	TGTGCCAGCAGCTTATCCGGGCCCTACTATGGCTACACCTTC
-	TRBJ2-6	-	TRBV7-9	17	CASSLARDSSGANVLTF	TGTGCCAGCAGCTTAGCGCGCGATAGCTCTGGGGCCAACGTCCTGACTTTC
TRBD2	TRBJ2-5	-	TRBV28	15	CASSWTSGGRGTQYF	TGTGCCAGCAGTTGGACTAGCGGGGGGAGGGGGACCCAGTACTTC
TRBD2	TRBJ2-2	-	TRBV11-2	18	CASSLDLGLASNTGELFF	TGTGCCAGCAGCTTAGATCTCGGACTAGCGTCGAACACCGGGGAGCTGTTTTTT
-	TRBJ2-2	once	TRBV6-1	16	CASSEAFAGNTGELFF	TGTGCCAGCAGTGAAGCCTTTGCCGGTAACACCGGGGAGCTGTTTTTT
-	TRBJ2-7	-	TRBV7-9	13	CASSRTNSYEQYF	TGTGCCAGCAGCCGTACTAACTCCTACGAGCAGTACTTC
-	TRBJ2-4	-	TRBV6-5	15	CASSPVAKSKNIQYF	TGTGCCAGCAGTCCGGTAGCGAAATCCAAAAACATTCAGTACTTC
TRBD2	TRBJ2-1	-	TRBV18	15	CASSPPSGADNEQFF	TGTGCCAGCTCACCACCTAGCGGGGCCGACAATGAGCAGTTCTTC
-	TRBJ1-5	-	TRBV4-1	14	CASSQDRDIQPQHF	TGCGCCAGCAGCCAAGACCGGGACATTCAGCCCCAGCATTTT
-	TRBJ2-1	-	TRBV30	17	CAWSSPIRVGFYNEQFF	TGTGCCTGGAGTAGTCCCATAAGAGTTGGGTTCTACAATGAGCAGTTCTTC
-	TRBJ2-5	-	TRBV5-5	12	CASSLEGETQYF	TGTGCCAGCAGCTTGGAGGGTGAGACCCAGTACTTC
TRBD1	TRBJ2-5	-	TRBV6-5	14	CASSYPDRDETQYF	TGTGCCAGCAGTTACCCTGACAGGGACGAGACCCAGTACTTC
-	TRBJ1-5	-	TRBV4-3	15	CASSQVWGAGQPQHF	TGCGCCAGCAGCCAAGTTTGGGGCGCGGGTCAGCCCCAGCATTTT
-	TRBJ2-1	-	TRBV28	12	CASSRGLYEQFF	TGTGCCAGCAGTAGGGGACTGTATGAGCAGTTCTTC
TRBD2	TRBJ2-2	-	TRBV7-3	16	CASSAGLAGSTGELFF	TGTGCCAGCAGCGCCGGACTAGCGGGAAGCACCGGGGAGCTGTTTTTT
-	TRBJ2-3	-	TRBV30	13	CAWSPMGGDTQYF	TGTGCCTGGAGCCCGATGGGGGGCGATACGCAGTATTTT
TRBD2	TRBJ2-5	few	TRBV7-2	17	CASSLGVLAGGQETQYF	TGTGCCAGCAGCTTAGGAGTCCTAGCGGGGGGCCAAGAGACCCAGTACTTC
-	TRBJ2-2	-	TRBV28	15	CASSTGIKEVGELFF	TGTGCCAGCAGTACAGGGATAAAGGAAGTCGGGGAGCTGTTTTTT
TRBD2	TRBJ2-7	-	TRBV27	13	CASSLGLAYEQYF	TGTGCCAGCAGCCTCGGACTAGCGTACGAGCAGTACTTC
-	TRBJ2-7	-	TRBV6-1	13	CASPQDSSYEQYF	TGTGCCAGCCCCCAAGACAGCTCCTACGAGCAGTACTTC
-	TRBJ1-2	once	TRBV7-9	14	CASSFGAGNYGYTF	TGTGCCAGCAGTTTCGGGGCGGGGAACTATGGCTACACCTTC
TRBD2	TRBJ2-7	once	TRBV4-1	19	CASSQDPALGAGGIYEQYF	TGCGCCAGCAGCCAAGATCCCGCCCTCGGTGCGGGGGGCATCTACGAGCAGTACTTC
-	TRBJ2-3	-	TRBV19	16	CASKRGVLVRTDTQYF	TGTGCCAGTAAAAGAGGAGTTTTGGTGCGAACAGATACGCAGTATTTT
-	TRBJ1-4	-	TRBV6-1	13	CASSYRENEKLFF	TGTGCCAGCAGCTACAGGGAAAATGAAAAACTGTTTTTT
TRBD1	TRBJ1-1	few	TRBV4-1	14	CASSQETGYGEAFF	TGCGCCAGCAGCCAAGAGACAGGGTACGGTGAAGCTTTCTTT
TRBD2	TRBJ2-1	-	TRBV19	17	CASSIDLVAGGPDEQFF	TGTGCCAGTAGTATAGATCTAGTAGCGGGGGGGCCCGATGAGCAGTTCTTC
TRBD2	TRBJ2-2	-	TRBV29-1	17	CSVAGSTTSGGAGELFF	TGCAGCGTTGCGGGCAGCACTACTAGCGGGGGGGCCGGGGAGCTGTTTTTT
TRBD2	TRBJ2-5	-	TRBV9	14	CASSVGGAGETQYF	TGTGCCAGCAGCGTCGGGGGGGCAGGTGAGACCCAGTACTTC
TRBD1	TRBJ2-7	-	TRBV30	16	CAWSPTGTGIRYEQYF	TGTGCCTGGAGTCCAACCGGGACAGGGATTCGCTACGAGCAGTACTTC
-	TRBJ2-1	-	TRBV7-3	13	CATARDTDNEQFF	TGTGCCACTGCCAGGGACACCGACAATGAGCAGTTCTTC
TRBD1	TRBJ1-1	-	TRBV29-1	15	CSVERQGARSTEAFF	TGCAGCGTTGAACGACAGGGGGCACGCAGCACTGAAGCTTTCTTT
-	TRBJ2-7	-	TRBV27	16	CASSAPDSSPAYEQYF	TGTGCCAGCAGTGCCCCGGACAGCTCTCCTGCCTACGAGCAGTACTTC
-	TRBJ2-3	-	TRBV9	16	CASSVTGERGTDTQYF	TGTGCCAGCAGCGTAACTGGAGAGAGGGGCACAGATACGCAGTATTTT